Sequencing of this T cell receptor (beta chain) was carried out in a study of PD-1 blockade in classical Hodgkin lymphoma. Study conclusions and caveats: CD4+ but not CD8+ TCR diversity rose significantly by C4D1.

The patients all showed relapse after autologous stem cell transplantation, while their brentuximab vedotin exposure varied. Points on this clone: Its antigen is undetermined.

The germline V gene encodes CDR1 SNHLY and CDR2 FYNNEI. The CDR3 consists of 14 residues. Trimming cost V 0 bases and J 0 bases, with 4 bases left between them. Clones were read by immunoSEQ multiplex PCR, and TCRdb kept only the in-frame ones, dropping some. The table includes about 98,000 clones, about four fifths detected once. The chain couples TRBV2 to TRBJ2-3; D gene unclear. Specimen: peripheral blood mononuclear cells (PBMCs), collected before the second cycle of nivolumab. The TCR sequence derives from a human donor with classical Hodgkin lymphoma. The CDR3 sequence: CASSEAGSTDTQYF. CDR3 nucleotides: TGTGCCAGCAGTGAAGCGGGCAGCACAGATACGCAGTATTTT.